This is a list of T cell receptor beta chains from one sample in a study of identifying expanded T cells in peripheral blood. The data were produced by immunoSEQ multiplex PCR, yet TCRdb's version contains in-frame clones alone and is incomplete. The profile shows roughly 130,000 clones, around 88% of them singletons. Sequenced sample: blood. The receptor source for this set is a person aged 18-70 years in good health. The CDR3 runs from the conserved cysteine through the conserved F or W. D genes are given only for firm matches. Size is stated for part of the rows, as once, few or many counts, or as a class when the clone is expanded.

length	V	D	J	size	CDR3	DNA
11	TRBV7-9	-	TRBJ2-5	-	CASSLWETQYF	TGTGCCAGCAGCTTATGGGAGACCCAGTACTTC
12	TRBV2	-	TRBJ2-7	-	CASSRVSYEQYF	TGTGCCAGCAGCAGGGTCTCCTACGAGCAGTACTTC
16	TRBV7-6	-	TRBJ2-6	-	CASSLATVSGANVLTF	TGTGCCAGCAGCTTAGCGACGGTCTCTGGGGCCAACGTCCTGACTTTC
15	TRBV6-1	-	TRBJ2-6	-	CASSEVASGANVLTF	TGTGCCAGCAGTGAGGTCGCCTCTGGGGCCAACGTCCTGACTTTC
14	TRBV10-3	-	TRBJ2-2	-	CAIRTGANTGELFF	TGTGCCATCAGGACAGGAGCGAACACCGGGGAGCTGTTTTTT
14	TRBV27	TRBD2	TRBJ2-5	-	CASRLAGVRETQYF	TGTGCCAGCAGACTAGCGGGAGTACGAGAGACCCAGTACTTC
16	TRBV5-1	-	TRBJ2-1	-	CASSFTIPLRNNEQFF	TGCGCCAGCAGCTTTACGATCCCACTCCGCAACAATGAGCAGTTCTTC
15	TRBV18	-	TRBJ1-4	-	CASSSGREANEKLFF	TGTGCCAGCTCATCCGGGAGGGAGGCTAATGAAAAACTGTTTTTT
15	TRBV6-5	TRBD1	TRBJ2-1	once	CASRNPGQGRNEQFF	TGTGCCAGCAGGAACCCGGGACAGGGGCGCAATGAGCAGTTCTTC
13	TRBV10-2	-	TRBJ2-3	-	CASSKYRADTQYF	TGCGCCAGCAGTAAATACAGGGCAGATACGCAGTATTTT
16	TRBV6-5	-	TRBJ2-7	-	CASSYSIRGGVYEQYF	TGTGCCAGCAGTTACTCGATTAGAGGAGGGGTCTACGAGCAGTACTTC
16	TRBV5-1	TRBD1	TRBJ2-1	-	CASSLRGQGADNEQFF	TGCGCCAGCAGTCTGAGGGGACAGGGGGCGGACAATGAGCAGTTCTTC
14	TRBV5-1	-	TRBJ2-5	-	CASSLELTVETQYF	TGCGCCAGCAGCTTGGAACTGACAGTGGAGACCCAGTACTTC
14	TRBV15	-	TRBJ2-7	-	CATSRSPSNHEQYF	TGTGCCACCAGCAGATCCCCTAGTAACCACGAGCAGTACTTC
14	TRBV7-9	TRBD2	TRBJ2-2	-	CASSKLAGGRELFF	TGTGCCAGCAGCAAACTAGCGGGAGGCCGGGAGCTGTTTTTT
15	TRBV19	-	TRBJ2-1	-	CASSIEGLSNNEQFF	TGTGCCAGTAGTATCGAGGGCCTGTCGAATAATGAGCAGTTCTTC
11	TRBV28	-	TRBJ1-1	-	CASHSALNAFF	TGTGCCAGCCACTCTGCGTTGAACGCTTTCTTT
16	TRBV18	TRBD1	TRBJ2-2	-	CASTHQDRVNTGELFF	TGTGCCAGCACTCACCAAGACAGGGTGAACACCGGGGAGCTGTTTTTT
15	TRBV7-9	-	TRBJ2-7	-	CASSSQIETTYEQYF	TGTGCCAGCAGCTCACAGATCGAGACTACCTACGAGCAGTACTTC
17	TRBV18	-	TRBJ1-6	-	CASSPFAKRSYNSPLHF	TGTGCCAGCTCACCCTTTGCGAAACGCTCCTATAATTCACCCCTCCACTTT
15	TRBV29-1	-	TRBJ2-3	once	CSVVGGRHSTDTQYF	TGCAGCGTTGTGGGGGGAAGACATTCCACAGATACGCAGTATTTT
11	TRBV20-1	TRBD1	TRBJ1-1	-	CSAWRQGRAFF	TGCAGTGCTTGGAGACAGGGGAGAGCTTTCTTT
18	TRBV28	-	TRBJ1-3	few	CASSLGGRGRSSGNTIYF	TGTGCCAGCAGTTTGGGGGGACGTGGGAGGAGCTCTGGAAACACCATATATTTT
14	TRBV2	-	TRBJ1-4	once	CASSEGGLSEKLFF	TGTGCCAGCAGTGAAGGAGGGTTAAGTGAAAAACTGTTTTTT
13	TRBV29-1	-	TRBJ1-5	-	CSVAGEGYQPQHF	TGCAGCGTTGCAGGGGAAGGGTATCAGCCCCAGCATTTT
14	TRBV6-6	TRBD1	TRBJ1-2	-	CASSPGQLLYGYTF	TGTGCCAGCAGCCCGGGACAGCTCCTCTATGGCTACACCTTC
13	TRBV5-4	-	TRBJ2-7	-	CASSPDPSYEQYF	TGTGCCAGCAGCCCGGACCCATCTTACGAGCAGTACTTC
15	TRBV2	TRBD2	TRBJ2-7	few	CASSERSGRVLEQYF	TGTGCCAGCAGTGAACGGAGTGGGAGGGTCCTCGAGCAGTACTTC
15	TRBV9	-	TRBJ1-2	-	CASSSSGRGVNGYTF	TGTGCCAGCAGCTCCTCGGGGAGGGGAGTAAATGGCTACACCTTC
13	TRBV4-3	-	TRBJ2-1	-	CASSQDPRVEQFF	TGCGCCAGCAGCCAAGATCCCAGAGTTGAGCAGTTCTTC
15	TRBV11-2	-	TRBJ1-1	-	CASSPPGMSGTEAFF	TGTGCCAGCAGCCCCCCGGGGATGTCTGGGACTGAAGCTTTCTTT
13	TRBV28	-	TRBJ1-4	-	CASRANQREKLFF	TGTGCCAGCAGGGCTAACCAGAGGGAAAAACTGTTTTTT
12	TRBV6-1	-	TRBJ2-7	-	CASLHGAYEQYF	TGTGCCAGCCTGCACGGGGCCTACGAGCAGTACTTC
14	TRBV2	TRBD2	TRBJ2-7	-	CASKRQRDSYEQYF	TGTGCCAGCAAGAGGCAGCGGGACTCCTACGAGCAGTACTTC
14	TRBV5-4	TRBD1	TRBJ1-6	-	CASSSGQAGSPLHF	TGTGCCAGCAGCTCCGGACAGGCCGGTTCACCCCTCCACTTT
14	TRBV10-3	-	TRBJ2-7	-	CASRAGQGVYEQYF	TGTGCCTCCCGCGCGGGGCAGGGGGTATACGAGCAGTACTTC
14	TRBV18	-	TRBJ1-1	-	CASSPSGERTEAFF	TGTGCCAGCTCACCGAGCGGGGAGCGCACTGAAGCTTTCTTT
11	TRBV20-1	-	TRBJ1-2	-	CSVNLNYGYTF	TGCAGTGTTAACTTAAACTATGGCTACACCTTC
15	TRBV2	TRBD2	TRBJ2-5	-	CASVVAGEKQETQYF	TGTGCCAGTGTCGTTGCGGGGGAGAAGCAAGAGACCCAGTACTTC
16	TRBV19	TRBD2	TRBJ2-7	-	CASSTGTSGSSHEQYF	TGTGCCAGTAGTACGGGGACTAGCGGGAGTTCCCACGAGCAGTACTTC
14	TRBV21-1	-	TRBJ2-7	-	CASYGLAVSDEQYF	TGTGCCAGTTATGGGCTAGCGGTCTCAGACGAGCAGTACTTC
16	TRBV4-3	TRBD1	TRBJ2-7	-	CASSKTGTAHVGEQYF	TGCGCCAGCAGCAAAACCGGGACAGCCCATGTTGGCGAGCAGTACTTC
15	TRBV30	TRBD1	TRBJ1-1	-	CAWSALQGLFTEAFF	TGTGCCTGGAGTGCTTTACAGGGGTTATTTACTGAAGCTTTCTTT
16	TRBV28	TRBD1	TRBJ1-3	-	CASSFPGRGKGNTIYF	TGTGCCAGCAGTTTCCCCGGCAGGGGGAAGGGAAACACCATATATTTT
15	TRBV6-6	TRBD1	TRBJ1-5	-	CASSNPGTGDQPQHF	TGTGCCAGCAGTAACCCCGGGACAGGGGATCAGCCCCAGCATTTT
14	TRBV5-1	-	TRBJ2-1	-	CASRDPKNYNEQFF	TGCGCGAGCCGGGACCCAAAAAACTACAATGAGCAGTTCTTC
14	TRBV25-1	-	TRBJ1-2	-	CASSDRTGGNGYTF	TGTGCCAGCAGTGATCGGACGGGGGGGAATGGCTACACCTTC
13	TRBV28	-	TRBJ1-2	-	CASSLGQNYGYTF	TGTGCCAGCAGCCTCGGACAGAACTATGGCTACACCTTC
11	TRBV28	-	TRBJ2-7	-	CASSLDRLQYF	TGTGCCAGCAGTCTTGACAGATTACAGTACTTC
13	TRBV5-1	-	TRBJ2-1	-	CASSPQGIDEQFF	TGCGCCAGCAGTCCCCAGGGCATCGATGAGCAGTTCTTC
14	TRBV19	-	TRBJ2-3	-	CASNWGTSTDTQYF	TGTGCCAGTAATTGGGGCACTAGCACAGATACGCAGTATTTT
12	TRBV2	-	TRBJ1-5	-	CASSESHQPQHF	TGTGCCAGCAGTGAGAGCCATCAGCCCCAGCATTTT
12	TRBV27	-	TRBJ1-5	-	CASREGNQPQHF	TGTGCCAGCAGAGAGGGCAATCAGCCCCAGCATTTT